The present entry profiles one T cell receptor (beta chain) with its context. This sample is part of a study of blood T cell repertoires in COVID-19. For the study at large: COVID-19 samples, acute and convalescent, were from the United States, Italy and Spain. Sources were T cells, B-cell-depleted T cells, or PBMCs; the material itself was cDNA or gDNA.

Source study methods: Estimation of nucleated cell counts relied on the amplification of reference gene primers. Method: immunoSEQ multiplex PCR; TCRdb's copy keeps in-frame clones and lacks some. For V, J and clone size, that table is used; D and trimming come from the DNA. The data contain around 170,000 clones, roughly 87% of them singletons. This CDR3 has 14 amino acids. Trimming shortened V by 4 bases and J by 5 bases, and 14 bases separated the two germline ends. Germline CDR1 SGHTA, CDR2 FQGNSA. The sequence was obtained from a woman between 35 and 50 years old with acute or convalescent COVID-19. The chain recombines TRBV7-2 with TRBJ1-2, with D maybe TRBD1 (6 bases). The sample comprised peripheral blood. The CDR3 is CASSSARGNYGYTF. The CDR3 DNA reads as TGTGCCAGCAGCTCCGCCAGGGGTAATTATGGCTACACCTTC. Drawing the rest from reference TRBV7-2 and TRBJ1-2, the complete variable domain is GAGVSQSPSNKVTEKGKDVELRCDPISGHTALYWYRQSLGQGLEFLIYFQGNSAPDKSGLPSDRFSAERTGGSVSTLTIQRTQQEDSAVYLCASSSARGNYGYTFGSGTRLTVV.